This T cell receptor (beta chain) was recovered during a study of blood T cell repertoires in COVID-19. Study-wide background: Sites across the United States, Italy and Spain contributed samples from acute and convalescent COVID-19.

The CDR3 is made up of 18 amino acids. With 2 bases clipped from V and 9 bases from J, the junction kept 15 bases outside the gene matches. From germline, CDR1 is SNHLY and CDR2 FYNNEI. In the authors' methods: Reference gene primer amplification gave estimated nucleated cell counts. Clones were read by immunoSEQ multiplex PCR, and TCRdb kept only the in-frame ones, dropping some. V, J and clone size are those of that table, while D and trimming were read from the DNA. The table has hundreds of thousands of clones, roughly 87% seen once. Allocation to cohorts depended on clinical history reported by the participants.

Sequencing used PBMCs or T cells enriched from blood (not recorded which). The TCR was taken from a woman in her thirties who had recovered from COVID-19. The rearrangement links TRBV2 to TRBJ2-1, with 11 bases fitting TRBD2. For the CDR3, the DNA is TGTGCCAGCAGTGAATTTAGGCGCGTAGGGACTAGCGGTCTTGAGCAGTTCTTC. Protein product: CASSEFRRVGTSGLEQFF.